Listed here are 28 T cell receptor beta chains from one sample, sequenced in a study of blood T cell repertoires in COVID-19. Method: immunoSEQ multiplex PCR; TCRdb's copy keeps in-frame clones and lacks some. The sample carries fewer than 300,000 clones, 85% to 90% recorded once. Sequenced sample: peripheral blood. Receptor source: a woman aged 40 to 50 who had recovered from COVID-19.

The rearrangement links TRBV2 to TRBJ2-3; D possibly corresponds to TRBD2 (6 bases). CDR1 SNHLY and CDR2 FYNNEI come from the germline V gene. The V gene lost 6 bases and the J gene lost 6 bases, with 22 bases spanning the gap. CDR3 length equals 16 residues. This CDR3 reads CASSAFVAESVDTQYF. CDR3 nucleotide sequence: TGTGCCAGCAGCGCTTTTGTAGCGGAGTCAGTCGATACGCAGTATTTT.

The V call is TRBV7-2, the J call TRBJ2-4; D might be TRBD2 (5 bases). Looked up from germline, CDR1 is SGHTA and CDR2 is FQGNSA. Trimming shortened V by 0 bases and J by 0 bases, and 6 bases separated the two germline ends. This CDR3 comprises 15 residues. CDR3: CASSLAGLAKNIQYF. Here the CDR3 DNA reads TGTGCCAGCAGCTTAGCCGGACTAGCCAAAAACATTCAGTACTTC. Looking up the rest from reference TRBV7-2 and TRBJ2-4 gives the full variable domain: GAGVSQSPSNKVTEKGKDVELRCDPISGHTALYWYRQSLGQGLEFLIYFQGNSAPDKSGLPSDRFSAERTGGSVSTLTIQRTQQEDSAVYLCASSLAGLAKNIQYFGAGTRLSVL.

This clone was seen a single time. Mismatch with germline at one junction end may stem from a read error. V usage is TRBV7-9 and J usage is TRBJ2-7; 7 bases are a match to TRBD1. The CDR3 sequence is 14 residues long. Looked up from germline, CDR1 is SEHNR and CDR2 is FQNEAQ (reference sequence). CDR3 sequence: CASSPNDRDPYLGF. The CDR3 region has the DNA TGTGCCAGCAGCCCAAACGACAGGGACCCTTATCTCGGTTTC.

CDR3 loop: CASSQGGGAGTQYF. CDR3 sequence (DNA): TGCGCCAGCAGCCAGGGCGGGGGAGCGGGGACCCAGTACTTC. The chain has TRBV4-3 and TRBJ2-5; 7 bases align to TRBD2. Germline-derived CDR1 and CDR2 are LGHNA and YSLEER. This CDR3 has 14 amino acids. J was trimmed by 7 bases and V by 3 bases; bases with no gene match: 8.

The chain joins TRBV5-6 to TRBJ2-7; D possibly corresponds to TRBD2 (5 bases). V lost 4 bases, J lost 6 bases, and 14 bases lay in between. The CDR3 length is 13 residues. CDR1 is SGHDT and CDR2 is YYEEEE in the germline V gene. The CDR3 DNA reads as TGTGCCAGCAGCCCCCGCGGGTTGGCCGAGCAGTACTTC. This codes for CASSPRGLAEQYF.

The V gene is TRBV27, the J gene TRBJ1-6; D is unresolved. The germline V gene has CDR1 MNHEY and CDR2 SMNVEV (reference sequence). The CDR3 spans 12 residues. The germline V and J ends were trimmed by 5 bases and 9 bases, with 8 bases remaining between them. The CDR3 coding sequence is TGTGCCAGCAGTCCCGGTAGTTCACCCCTCCACTTT. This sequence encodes CASSPGSSPLHF.

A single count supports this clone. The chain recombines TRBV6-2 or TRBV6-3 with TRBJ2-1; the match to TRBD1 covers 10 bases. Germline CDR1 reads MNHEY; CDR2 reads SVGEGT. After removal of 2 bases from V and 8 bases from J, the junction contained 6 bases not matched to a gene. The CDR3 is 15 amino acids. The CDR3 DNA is TGTGCCAGCAGTTACCTTGGGACAGGGGTCGATGAGCAGTTCTTC. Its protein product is CASSYLGTGVDEQFF.

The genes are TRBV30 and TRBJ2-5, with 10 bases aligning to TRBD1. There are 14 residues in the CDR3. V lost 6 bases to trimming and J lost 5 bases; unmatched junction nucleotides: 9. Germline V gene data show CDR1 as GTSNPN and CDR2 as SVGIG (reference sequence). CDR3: CACSRDRGRETQYF. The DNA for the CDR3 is TGTGCCTGCTCCCGGGACAGGGGACGGGAGACCCAGTACTTC.

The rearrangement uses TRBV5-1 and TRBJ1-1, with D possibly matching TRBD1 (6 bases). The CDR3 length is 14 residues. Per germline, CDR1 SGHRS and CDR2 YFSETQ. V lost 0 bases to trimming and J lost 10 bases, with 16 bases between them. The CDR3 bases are TGCGCCAGCAGCTTGGGGGCAGGGGCGCTCGGAGCTTTCTTT. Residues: CASSLGAGALGAFF.

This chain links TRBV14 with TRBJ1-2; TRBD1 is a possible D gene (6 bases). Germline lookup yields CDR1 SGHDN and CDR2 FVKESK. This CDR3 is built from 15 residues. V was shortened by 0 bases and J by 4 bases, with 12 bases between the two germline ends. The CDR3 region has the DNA TGTGCCAGCAGCCAAGATCGTCCAGGGGCCTATGGCTACACCTTC. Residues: CASSQDRPGAYGYTF. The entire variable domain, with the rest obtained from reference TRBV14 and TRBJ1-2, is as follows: EAGVTQFPSHSVIEKGQTVTLRCDPISGHDNLYWYRRVMGKEIKFLLHFVKESKQDESGMPNNRFLAERTGGTYSTLKVQPAELEDSGVYFCASSQDRPGAYGYTFGSGTRLTVV.

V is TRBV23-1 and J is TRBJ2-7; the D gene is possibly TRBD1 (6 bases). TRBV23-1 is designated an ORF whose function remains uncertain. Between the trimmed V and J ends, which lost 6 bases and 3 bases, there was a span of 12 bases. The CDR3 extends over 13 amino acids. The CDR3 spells CASSRTTGYEQYF. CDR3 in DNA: TGCGCCAGCAGCCGAACGACAGGCTACGAGCAGTACTTC.

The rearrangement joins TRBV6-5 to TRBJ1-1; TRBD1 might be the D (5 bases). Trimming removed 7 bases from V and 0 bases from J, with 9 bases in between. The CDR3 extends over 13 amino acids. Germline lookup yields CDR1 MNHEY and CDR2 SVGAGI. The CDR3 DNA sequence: TGTGCCAGCACCCCGACAGTGAACACTGAAGCTTTCTTT. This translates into CASTPTVNTEAFF.

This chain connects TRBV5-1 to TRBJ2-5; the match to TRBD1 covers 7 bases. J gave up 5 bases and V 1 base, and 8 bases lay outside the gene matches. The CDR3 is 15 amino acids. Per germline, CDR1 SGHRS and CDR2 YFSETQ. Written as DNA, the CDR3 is TGCGCCAGCAGCTTGCAGGGACAGTTTCGCGAGACCCAGTACTTC. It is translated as CASSLQGQFRETQYF.

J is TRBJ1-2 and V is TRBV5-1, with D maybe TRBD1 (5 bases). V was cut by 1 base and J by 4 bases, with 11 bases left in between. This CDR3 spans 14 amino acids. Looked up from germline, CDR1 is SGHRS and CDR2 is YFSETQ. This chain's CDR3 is CASSLSRGSYGYTF. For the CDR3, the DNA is TGCGCCAGCAGCTTGTCCCGGGGGTCCTATGGCTACACCTTC.

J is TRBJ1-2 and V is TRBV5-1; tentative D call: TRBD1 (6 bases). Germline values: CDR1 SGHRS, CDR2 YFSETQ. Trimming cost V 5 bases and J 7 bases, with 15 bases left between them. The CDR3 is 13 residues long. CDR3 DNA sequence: TGCGCCAGCAGTCCCGTGGGGGCGAGTGGCTACACCTTC. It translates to CASSPVGASGYTF.

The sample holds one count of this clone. CDR3 sequence reads: CASSPPGLAGWITDTQYF. The CDR3 DNA sequence: TGTGCCAGCAGCCCCCCGGGGCTAGCGGGTTGGATCACAGATACGCAGTATTTT. This chain links TRBV7-2 with TRBJ2-3; 8 positions match TRBD2. The CDR3 has 18 residues. V shed 5 bases and J 2 bases; nucleotides not matched to a gene: 15. Germline V lookup: CDR1 SGHTA, CDR2 FQGNSA. The whole variable domain, remainder taken from reference TRBV7-2 and TRBJ2-3, is GAGVSQSPSNKVTEKGKDVELRCDPISGHTALYWYRQSLGQGLEFLIYFQGNSAPDKSGLPSDRFSAERTGGSVSTLTIQRTQQEDSAVYLCASSPPGLAGWITDTQYFGPGTRLTVL.

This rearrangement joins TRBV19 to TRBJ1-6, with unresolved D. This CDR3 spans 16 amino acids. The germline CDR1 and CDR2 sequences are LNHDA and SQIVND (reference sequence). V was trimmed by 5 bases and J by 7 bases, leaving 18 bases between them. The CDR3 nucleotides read TGTGCCAGTAGTTCCCGGGGAGGACCACCCAATTCACCCCTCCACTTT. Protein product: CASSSRGGPPNSPLHF.

The CDR3 DNA sequence: TGTGCCTGGAGTGTTTCGGGGGGCGAATGGAAGCCCCAGCATTTT. This translates into CAWSVSGGEWKPQHF. This chain uses TRBV30 with TRBJ1-5; D might be TRBD1 (6 bases). Trimming removed 0 bases from V and 8 bases from J, with 17 bases in between. This CDR3 is 15 amino acids long. Looked up from germline, CDR1 is GTSNPN and CDR2 is SVGIG (reference sequence).

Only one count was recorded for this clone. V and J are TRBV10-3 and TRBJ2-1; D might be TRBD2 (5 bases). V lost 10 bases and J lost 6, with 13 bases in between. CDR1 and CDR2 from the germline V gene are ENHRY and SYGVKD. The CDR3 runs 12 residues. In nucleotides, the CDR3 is TGTGCCACCCACGGGGATCTCAATGAGCAGTTCTTC. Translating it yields CATHGDLNEQFF.

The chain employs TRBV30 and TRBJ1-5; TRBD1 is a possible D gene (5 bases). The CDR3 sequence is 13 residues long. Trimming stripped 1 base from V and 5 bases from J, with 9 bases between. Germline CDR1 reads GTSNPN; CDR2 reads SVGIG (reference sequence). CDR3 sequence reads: CAWSGQGDQPQHF. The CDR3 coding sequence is TGTGCCTGGAGTGGTCAGGGCGATCAGCCCCAGCATTTT.

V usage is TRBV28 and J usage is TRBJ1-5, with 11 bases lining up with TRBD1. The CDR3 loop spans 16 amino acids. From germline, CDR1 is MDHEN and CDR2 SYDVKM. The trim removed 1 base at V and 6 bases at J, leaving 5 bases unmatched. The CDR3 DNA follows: TGTGCCAGCAGTTTATACGGACAGGGGGCGCGTCAGCCCCAGCATTTT. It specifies CASSLYGQGARQPQHF.

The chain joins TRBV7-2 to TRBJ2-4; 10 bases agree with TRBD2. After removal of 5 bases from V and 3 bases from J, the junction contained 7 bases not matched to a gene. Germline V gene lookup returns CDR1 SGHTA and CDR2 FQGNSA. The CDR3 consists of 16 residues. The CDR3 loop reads CASSRRSGRVKNIQYF. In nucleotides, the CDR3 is TGTGCCAGCAGCCGCCGCAGCGGGAGGGTCAAAAACATTCAGTACTTC.

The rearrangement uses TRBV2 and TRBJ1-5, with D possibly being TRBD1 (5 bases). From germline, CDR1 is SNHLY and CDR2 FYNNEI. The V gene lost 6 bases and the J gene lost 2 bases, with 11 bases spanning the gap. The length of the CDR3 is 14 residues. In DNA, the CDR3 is TGTGCCAGCAGCGGCAGGGTAGGCAATCAGCCCCAGCATTTT. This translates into CASSGRVGNQPQHF.

CDR3 protein: CASSPGLGYNEQFF. For the CDR3, the DNA is TGTGCCAGCAGTCCCGGACTAGGTTACAATGAGCAGTTCTTC. V gene TRBV3-1 (or the pseudogene TRBV3-2) combines with J gene TRBJ2-1, with TRBD2 matching 7 bases. The trim removed 6 bases at V and 4 bases at J, leaving 6 bases unmatched. This CDR3 contains 14 residues. Germline V gives CDR1 LGHDT, CDR2 YNNKEL (reference sequence).

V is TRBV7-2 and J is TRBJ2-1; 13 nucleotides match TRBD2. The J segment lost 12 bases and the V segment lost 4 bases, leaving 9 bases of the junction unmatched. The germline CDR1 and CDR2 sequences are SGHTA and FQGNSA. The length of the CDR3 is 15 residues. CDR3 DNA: TGTGCCAGCAGCTATACTAGCGGGAGGGCCCAAGGGCAGTTCTTC. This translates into CASSYTSGRAQGQFF.

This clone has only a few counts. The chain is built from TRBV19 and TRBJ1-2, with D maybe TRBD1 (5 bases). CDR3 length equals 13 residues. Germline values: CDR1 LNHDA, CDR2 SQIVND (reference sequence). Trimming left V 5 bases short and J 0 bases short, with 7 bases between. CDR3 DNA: TGTGCCAGTAGTCTGACAGCTAACTATGGCTACACCTTC. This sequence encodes CASSLTANYGYTF.

The CDR3 bases are TGTGCCAGCAGTTCCCCCTCCGGCAGGGCCTTGGTGCCCCTCCACTTT. Encoded protein: CASSSPSGRALVPLHF. The rearrangement links TRBV6-2 or TRBV6-3 to TRBJ1-6; D may be TRBD1 (5 bases). Germline loops: CDR1 MNHEY, CDR2 SVGEGT. The germline V and J ends were trimmed by 4 bases and 13 bases, with 23 bases remaining between them. This CDR3 region has 16 residues.

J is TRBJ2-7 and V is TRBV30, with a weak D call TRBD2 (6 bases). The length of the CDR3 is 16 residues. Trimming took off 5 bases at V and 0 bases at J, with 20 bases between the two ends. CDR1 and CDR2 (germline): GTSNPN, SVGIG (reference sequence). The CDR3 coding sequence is TGTGCCTGGGATGCCCCGCCCGGGGGATACTCCTACGAGCAGTACTTC. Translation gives CAWDAPPGGYSYEQYF.